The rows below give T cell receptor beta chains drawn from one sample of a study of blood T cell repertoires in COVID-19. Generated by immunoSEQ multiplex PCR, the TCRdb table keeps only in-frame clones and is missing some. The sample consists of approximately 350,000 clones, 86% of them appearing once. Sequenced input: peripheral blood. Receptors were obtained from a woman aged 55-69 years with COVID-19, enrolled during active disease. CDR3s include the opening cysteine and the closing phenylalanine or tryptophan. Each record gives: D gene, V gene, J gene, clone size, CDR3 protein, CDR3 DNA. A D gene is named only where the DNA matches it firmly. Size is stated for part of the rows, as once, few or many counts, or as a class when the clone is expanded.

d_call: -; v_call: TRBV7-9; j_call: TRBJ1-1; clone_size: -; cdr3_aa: CASSLGGETEAFF; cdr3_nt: TGTGCCAGCAGCTTAGGGGGGGAGACTGAAGCTTTCTTT
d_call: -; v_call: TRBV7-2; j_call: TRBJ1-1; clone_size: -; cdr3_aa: CASTQGYTEAFF; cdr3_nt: TGTGCCAGCACCCAGGGTTACACTGAAGCTTTCTTT
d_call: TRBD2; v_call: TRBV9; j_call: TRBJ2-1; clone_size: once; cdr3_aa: CASSVGTSGRNEQFF; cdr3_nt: TGTGCCAGCAGCGTAGGAACTAGCGGGAGGAATGAGCAGTTCTTC
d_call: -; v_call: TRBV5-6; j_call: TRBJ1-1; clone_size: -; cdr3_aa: CASSLSQKNTEAFF; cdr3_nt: TGTGCCAGCAGCTTGAGTCAGAAGAACACTGAAGCTTTCTTT
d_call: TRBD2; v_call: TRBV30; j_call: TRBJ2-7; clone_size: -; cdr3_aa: CAWRHSGRSSYEQYF; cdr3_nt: TGTGCCTGGAGGCATAGCGGGAGAAGCTCCTACGAGCAGTACTTC
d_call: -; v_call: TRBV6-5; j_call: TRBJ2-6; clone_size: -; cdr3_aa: CASSLLSGANVLTF; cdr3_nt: TGTGCCAGCAGCCTACTATCTGGGGCCAACGTCCTGACTTTC
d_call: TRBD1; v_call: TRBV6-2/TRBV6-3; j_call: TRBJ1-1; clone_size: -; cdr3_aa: CASSTGQPNTEAFF; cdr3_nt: TGTGCCAGCAGTACGGGACAGCCGAACACTGAAGCTTTCTTT
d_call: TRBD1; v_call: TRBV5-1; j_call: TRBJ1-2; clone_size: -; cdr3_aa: CASSNRDRGRGSGYTF; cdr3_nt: TGCGCCAGCAGCAACCGGGACAGGGGGCGCGGTTCTGGCTACACCTTC
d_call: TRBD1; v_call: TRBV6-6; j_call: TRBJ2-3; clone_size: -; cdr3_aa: CASSFGQVSLDTQYF; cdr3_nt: TGTGCCAGCAGTTTTGGACAGGTCTCCCTTGATACGCAGTATTTT
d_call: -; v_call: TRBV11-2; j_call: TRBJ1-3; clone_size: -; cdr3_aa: CASSLFLSSSGNTIYF; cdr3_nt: TGTGCCAGCAGCTTATTCTTGTCGAGCTCTGGAAACACCATATATTTT
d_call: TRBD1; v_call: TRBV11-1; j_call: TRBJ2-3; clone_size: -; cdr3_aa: CASGGQGTDTQYF; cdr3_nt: TGTGCCAGCGGGGGACAGGGGACAGATACGCAGTATTTT
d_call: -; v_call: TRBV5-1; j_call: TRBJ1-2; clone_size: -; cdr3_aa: CASSFTGRGDYGYTF; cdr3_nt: TGCGCCAGCAGCTTCACAGGGAGAGGGGACTATGGCTACACCTTC
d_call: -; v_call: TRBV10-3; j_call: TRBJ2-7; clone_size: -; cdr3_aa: CAIRGFSYEQYF; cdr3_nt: TGTGCCATCAGGGGCTTCTCCTACGAGCAGTACTTC
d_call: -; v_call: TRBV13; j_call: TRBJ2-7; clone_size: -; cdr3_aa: CASSLLDGEQYF; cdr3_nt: TGTGCCAGCAGCTTACTAGACGGCGAGCAGTACTTC
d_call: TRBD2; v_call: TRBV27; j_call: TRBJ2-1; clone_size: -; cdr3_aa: CASTTSGGAYEQFF; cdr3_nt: TGTGCCAGCACGACTAGCGGGGGGGCCTATGAGCAGTTCTTC
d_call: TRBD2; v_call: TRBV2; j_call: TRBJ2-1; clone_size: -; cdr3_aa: CASSRISGGRGNEQFF; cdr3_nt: TGTGCCAGCAGTAGAATTAGCGGGGGGCGAGGCAATGAGCAGTTCTTC
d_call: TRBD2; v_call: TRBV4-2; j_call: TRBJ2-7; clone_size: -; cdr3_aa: CASSQESAGSTYEQYF; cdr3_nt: TGTGCCAGCAGCCAAGAGTCAGCGGGGTCGACCTACGAGCAGTACTTC
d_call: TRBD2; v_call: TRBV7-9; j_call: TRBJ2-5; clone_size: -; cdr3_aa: CASSTSGSGKETQYF; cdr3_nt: TGTGCCAGCAGCACTAGCGGGAGCGGCAAGGAGACCCAGTACTTC
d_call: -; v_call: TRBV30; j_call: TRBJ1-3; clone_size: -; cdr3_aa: CAWRRQASGNTIYF; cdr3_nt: TGTGCCTGGAGACGACAGGCCTCTGGAAACACCATATATTTT
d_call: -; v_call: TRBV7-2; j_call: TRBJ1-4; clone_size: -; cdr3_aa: CASSSTDTNEKLFF; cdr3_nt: TGTGCCAGCAGCTCCACAGATACTAATGAAAAACTGTTTTTT
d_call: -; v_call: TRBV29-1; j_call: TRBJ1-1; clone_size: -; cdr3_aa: CSVEGQEDTEAFF; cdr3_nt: TGCAGCGTTGAAGGGCAAGAAGACACTGAAGCTTTCTTT
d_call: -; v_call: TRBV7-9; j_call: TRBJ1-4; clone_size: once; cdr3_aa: CASSLLGRANEKLFF; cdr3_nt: TGTGCCAGCAGCTTATTGGGTCGGGCTAATGAAAAACTGTTTTTT
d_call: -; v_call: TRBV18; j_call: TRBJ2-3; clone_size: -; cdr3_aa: CASSPPGLRAVGDTQYF; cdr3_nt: TGTGCCAGCTCACCACCGGGCCTGAGGGCTGTGGGAGATACGCAGTATTTT
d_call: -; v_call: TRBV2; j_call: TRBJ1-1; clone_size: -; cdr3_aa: CASSENSNTEAFF; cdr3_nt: TGTGCCAGCAGTGAAAACTCGAACACTGAAGCTTTCTTT
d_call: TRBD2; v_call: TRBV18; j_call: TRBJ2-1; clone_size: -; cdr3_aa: CASSPPLAGGPNEQFF; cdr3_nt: TGTGCCAGCTCACCACCGTTAGCGGGGGGCCCCAATGAGCAGTTCTTC
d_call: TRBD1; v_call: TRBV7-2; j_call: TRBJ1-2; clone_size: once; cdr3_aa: CASSFRGTYGYTF; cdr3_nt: TGTGCCAGCAGTTTCAGGGGGACTTATGGCTACACCTTC
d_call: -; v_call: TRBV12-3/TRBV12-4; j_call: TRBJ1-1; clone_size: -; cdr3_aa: CASSLERSEAFF; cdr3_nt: TGTGCCAGCAGTTTAGAACGGTCTGAAGCTTTCTTT
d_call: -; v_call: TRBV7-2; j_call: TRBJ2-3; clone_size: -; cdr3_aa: CASSRVADTQYF; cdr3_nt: TGTGCCAGCTCCAGGGTGGCAGATACGCAGTATTTT
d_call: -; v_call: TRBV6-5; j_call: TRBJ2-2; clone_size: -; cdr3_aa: CASTNSLAGELFF; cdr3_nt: TGTGCCAGCACCAACTCCTTGGCCGGGGAGCTGTTTTTT
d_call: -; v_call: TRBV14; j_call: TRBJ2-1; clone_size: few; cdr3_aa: CASSPRSGSLQRYNEQFF; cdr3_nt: TGTGCCAGCAGCCCACGTAGCGGATCCCTCCAAAGGTACAATGAGCAGTTCTTC
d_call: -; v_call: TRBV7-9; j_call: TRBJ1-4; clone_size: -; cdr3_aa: CASSSLFPRKELNKLFF; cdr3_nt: TGTGCCAGCAGCTCCCTTTTTCCTAGGAAGGAGTTGAATAAACTGTTTTTT
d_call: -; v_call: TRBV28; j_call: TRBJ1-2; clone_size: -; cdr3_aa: CASSTDRHGYTF; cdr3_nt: TGTGCCAGCAGTACCGACAGGCATGGCTACACCTTC
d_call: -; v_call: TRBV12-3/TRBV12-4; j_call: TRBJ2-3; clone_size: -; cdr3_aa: CASRGRGDTQYF; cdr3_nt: TGTGCCAGCAGGGGGCGTGGAGATACGCAGTATTTT
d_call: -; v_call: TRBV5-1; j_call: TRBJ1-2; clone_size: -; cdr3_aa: CASSLARGGQRDNGYTF; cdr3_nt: TGCGCCAGCAGCTTGGCAAGGGGCGGCCAGCGGGATAATGGCTACACCTTC
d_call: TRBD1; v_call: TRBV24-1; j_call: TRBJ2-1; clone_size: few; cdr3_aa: CATSGTGDNEQFF; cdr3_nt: TGTGCCACCAGTGGGACAGGGGACAATGAGCAGTTCTTC
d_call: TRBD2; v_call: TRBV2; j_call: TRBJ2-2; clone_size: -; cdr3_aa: CASSDGRGSFGELFF; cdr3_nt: TGTGCCAGCAGTGATGGGCGGGGGAGTTTCGGGGAGCTGTTTTTT
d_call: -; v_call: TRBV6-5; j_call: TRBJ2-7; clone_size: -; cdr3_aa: CASSFGVTYEQYF; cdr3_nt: TGTGCCAGCAGTTTCGGGGTAACCTACGAGCAGTACTTC
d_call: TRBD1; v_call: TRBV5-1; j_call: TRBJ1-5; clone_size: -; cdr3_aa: CASSLQGNQPQHF; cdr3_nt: TGCGCCAGCAGTCTACAGGGGAATCAGCCCCAGCATTTT
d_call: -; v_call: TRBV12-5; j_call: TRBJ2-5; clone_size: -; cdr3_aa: CASGFYRTDQETQYF; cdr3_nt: TGTGCTAGTGGTTTTTACCGTACAGACCAAGAGACCCAGTACTTC
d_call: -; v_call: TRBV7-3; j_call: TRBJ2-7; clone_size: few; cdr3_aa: CASSPKGGTTLYEQYF; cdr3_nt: TGTGCCAGCAGCCCAAAAGGGGGTACTACCCTCTACGAGCAGTACTTC
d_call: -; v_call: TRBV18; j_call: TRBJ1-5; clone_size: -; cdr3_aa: CASSPRDGGNQPQHF; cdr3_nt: TGTGCCAGCTCACCCCGGGATGGAGGAAATCAGCCCCAGCATTTT
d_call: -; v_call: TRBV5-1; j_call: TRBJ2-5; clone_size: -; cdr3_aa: CASSFGGSTQETQYF; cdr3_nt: TGCGCCAGCAGCTTCGGTGGGAGCACACAAGAGACCCAGTACTTC
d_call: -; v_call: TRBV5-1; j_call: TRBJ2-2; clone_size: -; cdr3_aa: CASSLATETGELFF; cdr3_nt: TGCGCCAGCAGCTTGGCAACGGAGACCGGGGAGCTGTTTTTT
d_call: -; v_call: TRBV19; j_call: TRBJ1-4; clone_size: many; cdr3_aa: CASSIDQTRNEKLFF; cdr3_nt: TGTGCCAGTAGTATAGATCAGACGAGGAATGAAAAACTGTTTTTT
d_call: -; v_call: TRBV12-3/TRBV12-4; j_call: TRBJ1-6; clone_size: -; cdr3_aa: CASSNTGKTPLHF; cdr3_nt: TGTGCCAGCAGTAATACAGGGAAGACACCCCTCCACTTT
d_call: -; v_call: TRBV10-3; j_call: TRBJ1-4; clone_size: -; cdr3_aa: CAISESRATNEKLFF; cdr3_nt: TGTGCCATCAGTGAGTCGAGGGCAACTAATGAAAAACTGTTTTTT
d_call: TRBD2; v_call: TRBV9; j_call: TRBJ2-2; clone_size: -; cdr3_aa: CASSDPSSGETTGELFF; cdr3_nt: TGTGCCAGCAGCGACCCCTCTAGCGGGGAGACCACCGGGGAGCTGTTTTTT
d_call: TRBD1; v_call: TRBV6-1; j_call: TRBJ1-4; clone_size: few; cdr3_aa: CASSEETGRNEKLFF; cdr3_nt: TGTGCCAGCAGTGAAGAGACAGGGCGCAATGAAAAACTGTTTTTT
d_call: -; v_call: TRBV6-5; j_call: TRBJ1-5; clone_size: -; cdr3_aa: CASTRGMSNQPQHF; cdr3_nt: TGTGCCAGCACCCGAGGGATGAGCAATCAGCCCCAGCATTTT
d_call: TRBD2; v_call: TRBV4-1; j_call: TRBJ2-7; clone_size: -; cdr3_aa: CASSQKHGGAVFFEQYF; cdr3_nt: TGCGCCAGCAGCCAAAAACACGGGGGGGCGGTTTTTTTCGAGCAGTACTTC
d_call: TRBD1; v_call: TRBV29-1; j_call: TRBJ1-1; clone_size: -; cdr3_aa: CSSCCGQGKSEAFF; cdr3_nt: TGCAGCTCATGTTGTGGACAGGGAAAGTCTGAAGCTTTCTTT
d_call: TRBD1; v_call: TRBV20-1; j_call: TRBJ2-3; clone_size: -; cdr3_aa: CSASPLGQRTDTQYF; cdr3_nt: TGCAGTGCTAGTCCCTTGGGACAGCGCACAGATACGCAGTATTTT